A single sample gave rise to the 21 T cell receptor beta chains below, sequenced in a study of OX40 agonist ivuxolimab in advanced cancers. The assay was immunoSEQ multiplex PCR, and TCRdb's table has in-frame clones only and misses some. The sample records about 61,000 clones, about four fifths being singletons. The sequences come from CD4+ or CD8+ T cells sorted from blood, collected in a trial of the OX40 agonist ivuxolimab. Receptors were obtained from an adult with an advanced solid tumor such as melanoma, head and neck, liver or kidney cancer.

CDR3 sequence reads: CAISDSRGNEQYF. CDR3 coding DNA: TGTGCCATCAGTGACTCGCGGGGGAACGAGCAGTACTTC. V usage is TRBV10-3 and J usage is TRBJ2-7; 7 bases line up with TRBD2. Germline CDR1 reads ENHRY; CDR2 reads SYGVKD. With 3 bases clipped from V and 5 bases from J, the junction kept 4 bases outside the gene matches. The CDR3 loop spans 13 amino acids.

This clone has just one count. V is TRBV27 and J is TRBJ1-6; no clear D. CDR1 and CDR2 (germline): MNHEY, SMNVEV (reference sequence). V lost 8 bases and J 4 bases, leaving 9 bases between the germline ends. The CDR3 spans 13 residues. The CDR3 nucleotides are TGTGCCAGCGGGATTATTTATAATTCACCCCTCCACTTT. Its translation: CASGIIYNSPLHF.

This chain connects TRBV6-5 to TRBJ2-2; no definite D call. The CDR3 loop spans 13 amino acids. The germline V gene has CDR1 MNHEY and CDR2 SVGAGI. Trimming pared 6 bases from V and 4 bases from J, leaving 9 bases between. CDR3 in amino acids: CASSPLSTGELFF. The CDR3 nucleotides read TGTGCCAGCAGCCCTCTTTCCACCGGGGAGCTGTTTTTT.

Worth noting for this clone: One junction end does not reproduce the germline sequence, and a read error may be involved. The gene calls are TRBV18 and TRBJ1-5, with a tentative D call TRBD1 (6 bases). Germline CDR1 reads KGHSH; CDR2 reads LQKENI. The CDR3 is 15 amino acids. DNA for the CDR3: TGTGCCAGCTCGCCACAGGGCCCGGGGGATCAGCCCCAGCATTTT. It specifies CASSPQGPGDQPQHF.

This rearrangement joins TRBV6-5 to TRBJ2-3; maybe TRBD2 (5 bases). The CDR3 length is 14 residues. V was trimmed by 6 bases and J by 2 bases, leaving 12 bases between them. Germline V gives CDR1 MNHEY, CDR2 SVGAGI. The CDR3 loop reads CASSRRGFTDTQYF. DNA for the CDR3: TGTGCCAGCAGCCGTCGCGGGTTCACAGATACGCAGTATTTT.

The rearrangement joins TRBV27 to TRBJ2-7, with D possibly being TRBD1 or TRBD2 (5 bases each). The CDR3 has 17 residues. V was trimmed by 3 bases and J by 0 bases, leaving 18 bases between them. Per germline, CDR1 MNHEY and CDR2 SMNVEV (reference sequence). The CDR3 reads CASSFSTGTVSSYEQYF. The DNA of the CDR3 is TGTGCCAGCAGTTTCTCGACCGGGACGGTAAGCTCCTACGAGCAGTACTTC.

The J gene is TRBJ2-3, the V gene TRBV7-2; 8 bases line up with TRBD2. This CDR3 has 14 amino acids. Germline V gene lookup returns CDR1 SGHTA and CDR2 FQGNSA. J gave up 6 bases and V 3 bases, and 5 bases lay outside the gene matches. The CDR3 loop is CASSLGLDPDTQYF. The CDR3 nucleotides are TGTGCCAGCAGCTTGGGACTAGACCCGGATACGCAGTATTTT.

The gene calls are TRBV2 and TRBJ1-2; TRBD1 matches 11 bases. Germline-derived CDR1 and CDR2 are SNHLY and FYNNEI. This CDR3 comprises 16 residues. With V trimmed by 0 bases and J by 2 bases, 2 bases remained unmatched. The CDR3 DNA reads TGTGCCAGCAGTGAAGCTAGGACAGGGGGCAACTATGGCTACACCTTC. Amino acids: CASSEARTGGNYGYTF. The full variable domain, with the rest looked up from reference TRBV2 and TRBJ1-2, is EPEVTQTPSHQVTQMGQEVILRCVPISNHLYFYWYRQILGQKVEFLVSFYNNEISEKSEIFDDQFSVERPDGSNFTLKIRSTKLEDSAMYFCASSEARTGGNYGYTFGSGTRLTVV.

The chain links TRBV2 to TRBJ2-2; possibly TRBD2 for D (5 bases). Looked up from germline, CDR1 is SNHLY and CDR2 is FYNNEI. The CDR3 extends over 15 amino acids. V lost 2 bases to trimming and J lost 6 bases, with 13 bases between them. Here the CDR3 DNA reads TGTGCCAGCAGTGAATCGCGGGCGTGGGCCGGGGAGCTGTTTTTT. This encodes CASSESRAWAGELFF.

The chain links TRBV11-2 to TRBJ1-4; D possibly corresponds to TRBD1 (6 bases). The germline gives CDR1 SGHAT, CDR2 FQNNGV. Trimming left V 5 bases short and J 8 bases short, with 15 bases between. The CDR3 spans 14 residues. In DNA form, the CDR3 reads TGTGCCAGCAGCAAGGCAGGGAGGGGGGAAAAACTGTTTTTT. It is translated as CASSKAGRGEKLFF.

The chain links TRBV7-9 to TRBJ1-5; 7 nucleotides agree with TRBD1. Germline V lookup: CDR1 SEHNR, CDR2 FQNEAQ (reference sequence). The CDR3 extends over 16 amino acids. J gave up 3 bases and V 5 bases, and 10 bases lay outside the gene matches. DNA for the CDR3: TGTGCCAGCAGCCCCGGGACAGTAAAGTCCAATCAGCCCCAGCATTTT. As protein: CASSPGTVKSNQPQHF.

The chain is built from TRBV5-4 and TRBJ2-5, with 13 bases fitting TRBD2. J was trimmed by 4 bases and V by 4 bases; bases with no gene match: 13. Germline V gene data show CDR1 as SGHNT and CDR2 as YYREEE (reference sequence). The CDR3 is made up of 18 amino acids. CDR3 region: CASSPHPGTSGKVETQYF. The CDR3, as DNA: TGTGCCAGCAGCCCACACCCGGGGACTAGCGGGAAGGTAGAGACCCAGTACTTC.

J is TRBJ1-1 and V is TRBV12-5; D is unresolved. Trimming removed 2 bases at V and 1 base at J, with 8 bases between. The CDR3 runs to 14 residues. Germline CDR1 and CDR2: LGHNT and FRNRAP. CDR3 loop: CASGLRPTNTEAFF. The CDR3 DNA reads as TGTGCTAGTGGTTTGCGCCCAACGAACACTGAAGCTTTCTTT.

The rearrangement links TRBV5-1 to TRBJ1-2; 7 bases line up with TRBD1. CDR1 and CDR2 (germline): SGHRS, YFSETQ. This CDR3 is 15 amino acids long. Trimming at V came to 0 bases and at J to 8 bases, leaving 10 bases not matched to a gene. The CDR3 spells CASSLGQGNWYGYTF. The CDR3 DNA reads as TGCGCCAGCAGCTTGGGACAGGGTAACTGGTACGGCTACACCTTC.

This chain connects TRBV5-1 to TRBJ1-4; no definite D call. Germline CDR1 and CDR2: SGHRS and YFSETQ. Trimming shortened V by 4 bases and J by 3 bases, and 13 bases separated the two germline ends. This CDR3 spans 15 amino acids. The CDR3 spells CASSLELIPNEKLFF. The CDR3 nucleotides read TGCGCCAGCAGCCTAGAACTGATACCTAATGAAAAACTGTTTTTT.

The chain has TRBV2 and TRBJ2-2, with 10 nucleotides matching TRBD1. The V and J ends lost 6 bases and 0 bases, in that order; junction bases with no gene match: 7. This CDR3 is 17 amino acids long. CDR1 and CDR2 from the germline V gene are SNHLY and FYNNEI. CDR3 nucleotides: TGTGCCAGCAGCCTCCCGGGACAGGGGACGAACACCGGGGAGCTGTTTTTT. It specifies CASSLPGQGTNTGELFF. The full variable domain, completed using reference TRBV2 and TRBJ2-2, is EPEVTQTPSHQVTQMGQEVILRCVPISNHLYFYWYRQILGQKVEFLVSFYNNEISEKSEIFDDQFSVERPDGSNFTLKIRSTKLEDSAMYFCASSLPGQGTNTGELFFGEGSRLTVL.

V usage is TRBV5-1 and J usage is TRBJ2-3; TRBD2 aligns across 7 bases. After removal of 3 bases from V and 2 bases from J, the junction contained 6 bases not matched to a gene. CDR1 is SGHRS, CDR2 YFSETQ, per germline. There are 15 residues in the CDR3. In DNA, the CDR3 is TGCGCCAGCAGCTCGCGGGAGTATTTCACAGATACGCAGTATTTT. As protein: CASSSREYFTDTQYF.

This clone was seen just once. The chain joins TRBV29-1 to TRBJ2-5, with unresolved D. V was pared by 4 bases and J by 2 bases, with 17 bases between. The germline gives CDR1 SQVTM, CDR2 ANQGSEA. The CDR3 sequence is 15 residues long. Here the CDR3 DNA reads TGCAGCGTTGGAGCCCCTTCGGTAGTGCAAGAGACCCAGTACTTC. It specifies CSVGAPSVVQETQYF.

V gene TRBV9 combines with J gene TRBJ2-2; 9 bases fit TRBD2. Germline V lookup: CDR1 SGDLS, CDR2 YYNGEE. V shed 3 bases and J 1 base; nucleotides not matched to a gene: 1. This CDR3 spans 15 amino acids. The chain's CDR3 is CASSETSGNTGELFF. In DNA, the CDR3 is TGTGCCAGCAGCGAGACTAGCGGGAACACCGGGGAGCTGTTTTTT.

The V call is TRBV6-5, the J call TRBJ1-1; the D gene is possibly TRBD1 (6 bases). Germline V lookup: CDR1 MNHEY, CDR2 SVGAGI. The V and J ends lost 2 bases and 5 bases respectively, with 15 bases between them. The CDR3 contains 15 residues. The CDR3 loop reads CASSYAGHTGTEAFF. Here the CDR3 DNA reads TGTGCCAGCAGTTACGCGGGACACACGGGGACTGAAGCTTTCTTT.

This chain connects TRBV28 to TRBJ1-2; D unclear. Between the trimmed V and J ends, which lost 7 bases and 8 bases, there was a span of 20 bases. CDR3 length: 14 residues. The germline V gene has CDR1 MDHEN and CDR2 SYDVKM. The CDR3 protein is CASIGNHPRVGYTF. The CDR3 DNA sequence: TGTGCCAGCATAGGCAACCATCCGCGCGTGGGCTACACCTTC.